The clone carrying this TCR beta chain has only one observation. This entry is derived from a study of blood T cell repertoires in COVID-19. Study context: Acute and convalescent COVID-19 specimens originated in the United States, Italy and Spain. Sample material is recorded as cDNA or gDNA derived from T cells, B-cell-depleted T cells, or PBMCs.

In the original analysis: Reference gene primers were amplified, and this amplification served to estimate nucleated cell counts. The repertoire was sequenced with immunoSEQ multiplex PCR; TCRdb's copy has only in-frame clones and lacks some. That table furnishes V, J and clone size, whereas the DNA furnished D and trimming. Among about 40,000 clones listed, 75% to 90% were seen once. Sequenced: peripheral blood. This clonotype originated in a woman in her 70s with acute or convalescent COVID-19.

In nucleotides, the CDR3 is TGTGCCAGCAGCCAATCCAGACAGGGGGCGAACACCGGGGAGCTGTTTTTT. Protein: CASSQSRQGANTGELFF. This chain joins TRBV3-1 (or the pseudogene TRBV3-2) and TRBJ2-2, with TRBD1 matching over 9 bases. The CDR3 is 17 residues long. The trim removed 2 bases at V and 0 bases at J, leaving 4 bases unmatched. Germline values: CDR1 LGHDT, CDR2 YNNKEL (reference sequence).